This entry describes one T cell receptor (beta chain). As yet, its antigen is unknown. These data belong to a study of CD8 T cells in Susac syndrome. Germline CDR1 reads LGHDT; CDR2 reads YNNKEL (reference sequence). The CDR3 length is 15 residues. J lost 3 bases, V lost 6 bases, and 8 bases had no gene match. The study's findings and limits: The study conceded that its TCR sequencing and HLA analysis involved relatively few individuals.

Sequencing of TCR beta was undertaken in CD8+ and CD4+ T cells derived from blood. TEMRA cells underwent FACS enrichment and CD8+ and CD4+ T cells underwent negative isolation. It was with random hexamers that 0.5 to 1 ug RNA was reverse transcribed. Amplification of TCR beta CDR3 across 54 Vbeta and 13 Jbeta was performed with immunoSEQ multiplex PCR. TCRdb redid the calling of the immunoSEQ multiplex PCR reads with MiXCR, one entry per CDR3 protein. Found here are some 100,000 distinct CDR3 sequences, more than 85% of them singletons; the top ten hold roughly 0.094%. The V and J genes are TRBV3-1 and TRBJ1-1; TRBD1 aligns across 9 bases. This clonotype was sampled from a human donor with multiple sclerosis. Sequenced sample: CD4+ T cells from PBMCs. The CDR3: CASRYNDRGDTEAFF. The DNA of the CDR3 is TGTGCCAGCAGATACAACGACAGGGGGGACACTGAAGCTTTCTTT. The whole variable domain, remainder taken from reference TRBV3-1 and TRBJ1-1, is DTAVSQTPKYLVTQMGNDKSIKCEQNLGHDTMYWYKQDSKKFLKIMFSYNNKELIINETVPNRFSPKSPDKAHLNLHINSLELGDSAVYFCASRYNDRGDTEAFFGQGTRLTVV.